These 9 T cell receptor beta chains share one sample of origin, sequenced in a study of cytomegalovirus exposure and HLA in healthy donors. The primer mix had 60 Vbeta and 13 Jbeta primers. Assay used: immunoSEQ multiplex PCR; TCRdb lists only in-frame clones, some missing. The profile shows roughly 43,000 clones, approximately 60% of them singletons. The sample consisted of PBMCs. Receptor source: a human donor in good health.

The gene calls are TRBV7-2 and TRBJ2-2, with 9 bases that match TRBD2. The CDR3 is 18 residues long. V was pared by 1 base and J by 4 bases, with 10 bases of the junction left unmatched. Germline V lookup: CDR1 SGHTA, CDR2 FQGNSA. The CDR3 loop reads CASSLVHASGVVTGELFF. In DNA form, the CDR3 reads TGTGCCAGCAGCTTAGTGCACGCTAGCGGGGTTGTCACCGGGGAGCTGTTTTTT.

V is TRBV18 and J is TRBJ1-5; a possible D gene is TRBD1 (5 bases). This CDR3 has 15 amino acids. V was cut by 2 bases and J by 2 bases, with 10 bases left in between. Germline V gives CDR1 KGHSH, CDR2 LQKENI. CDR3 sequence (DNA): TGTGCCAGCTCACCAGGGGGGGATCGCAATCAGCCCCAGCATTTT. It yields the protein CASSPGGDRNQPQHF.

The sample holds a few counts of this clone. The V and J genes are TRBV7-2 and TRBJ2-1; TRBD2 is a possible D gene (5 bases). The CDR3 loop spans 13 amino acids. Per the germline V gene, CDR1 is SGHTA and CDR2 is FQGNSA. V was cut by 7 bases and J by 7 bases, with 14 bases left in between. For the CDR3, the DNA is TGTGCCAGCACGGTCCGGAGGATTAATGAGCAGTTCTTC. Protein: CASTVRRINEQFF.

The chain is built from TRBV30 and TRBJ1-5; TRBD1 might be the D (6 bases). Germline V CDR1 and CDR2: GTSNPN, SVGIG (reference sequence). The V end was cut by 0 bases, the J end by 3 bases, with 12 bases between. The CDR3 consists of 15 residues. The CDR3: CAWSVVGTLNQPQHF. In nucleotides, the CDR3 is TGTGCCTGGAGTGTCGTCGGGACACTCAATCAGCCCCAGCATTTT.

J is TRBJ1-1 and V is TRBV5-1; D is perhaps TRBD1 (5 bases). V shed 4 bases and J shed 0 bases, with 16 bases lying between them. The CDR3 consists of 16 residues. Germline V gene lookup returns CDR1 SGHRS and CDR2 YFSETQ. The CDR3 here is CASSHGSGRMNTEAFF. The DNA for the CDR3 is TGCGCCAGCAGCCACGGGTCAGGGAGGATGAACACTGAAGCTTTCTTT.

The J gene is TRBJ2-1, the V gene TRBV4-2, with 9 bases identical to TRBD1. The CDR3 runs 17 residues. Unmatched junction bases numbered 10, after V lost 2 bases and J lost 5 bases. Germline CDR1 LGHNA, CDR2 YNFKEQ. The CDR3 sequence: CASSQTTGTGINNEQFF. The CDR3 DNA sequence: TGTGCCAGCAGCCAAACCACCGGGACAGGGATTAACAATGAGCAGTTCTTC.

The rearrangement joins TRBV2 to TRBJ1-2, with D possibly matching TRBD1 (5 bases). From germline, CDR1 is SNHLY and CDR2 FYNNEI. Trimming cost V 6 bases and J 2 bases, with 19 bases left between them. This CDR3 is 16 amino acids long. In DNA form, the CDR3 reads TGTGCCAGCAGCGATCAACGACAGCTGACGAACTATGGCTACACCTTC. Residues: CASSDQRQLTNYGYTF.

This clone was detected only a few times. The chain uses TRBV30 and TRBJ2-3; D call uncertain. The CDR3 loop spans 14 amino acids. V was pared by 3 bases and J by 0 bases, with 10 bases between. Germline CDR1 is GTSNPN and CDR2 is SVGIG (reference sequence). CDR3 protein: CAWRPRRSTDTQYF. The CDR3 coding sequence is TGTGCCTGGAGACCACGCCGGAGCACAGATACGCAGTATTTT.

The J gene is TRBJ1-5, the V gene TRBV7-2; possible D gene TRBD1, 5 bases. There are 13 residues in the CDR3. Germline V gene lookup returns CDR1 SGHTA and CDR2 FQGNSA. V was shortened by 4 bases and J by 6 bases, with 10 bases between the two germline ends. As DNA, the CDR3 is TGTGCCAGCAGCTACAACCAGGGTCAGCCCCAGCATTTT. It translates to CASSYNQGQPQHF.